This is a list of T cell receptor beta chains from one sample in a study of regulatory T cells in long-lasting Graves disease. TCRdb recomputed calls from the multiplex PCR reads with MiXCR, one row per CDR3 protein. The sample lists about 430,000 distinct CDR3 sequences, 21% seen once, with around 15% in the top ten. Sequencing used peripheral blood mononuclear cells (PBMCs), obtained when the disease was refractory, from a patient treated with antithyroid drugs. The origin of the receptors is a female donor with Graves disease. The conserved cysteine and the conserved F or W are not part of the CDR3 here. Each record gives: J gene, clone size, V gene, CDR3 protein. Some rows mark clone size as missing; the rest say once, few, many or name a class of expanded clone.

TRBJ2-7,many,TRBV7-2,ASSLVVGRSYEQY
TRBJ1-5,many,TRBV2,ASSESGQLNQPQH
TRBJ2-5,many,TRBV15,ATSRERAGETQY
TRBJ2-5,many,TRBV7-8,ASTPVGVETQY
TRBJ1-2,many,TRBV28,ASSPREGGFYGYT
TRBJ1-2,many,TRBV2,ASRDFYGYT
TRBJ2-7,-,TRBV28,ASSFGGPSKY
TRBJ2-1,-,TRBV5-6,ASSFGTSDNEQF
TRBJ2-7,few,TRBV3-1,ASSHPGQVYYEQY
TRBJ1-5,many,TRBV12-3/TRBV12-4,ASSFLDANQPQH
TRBJ2-2,-,TRBV7-3,ASSPWKGAAGELF
TRBJ2-2,-,TRBV5-1,ASSLVLAGGPTGELF
TRBJ1-5,-,TRBV9,ASSQGEGPQPQH
TRBJ1-5,-,TRBV2,ASRRDRGYSNQPQH
TRBJ2-7,many,TRBV6-1,ASVRSSYEQY
TRBJ2-1,few,TRBV27,ASSLRGTSGTNEQF
TRBJ2-1,-,TRBV28,ASSRPDAGPSNLL
TRBJ1-2,-,TRBV5-1,ASSLGELDYT
TRBJ2-4,-,TRBV5-1,ASSPGTFIAKNIQY
TRBJ2-7,-,TRBV7-8,ASSLGRASGNYEQY
TRBJ2-2,many,TRBV6-2/TRBV6-3,ASSYREQVNTGELF
TRBJ2-7,many,TRBV10-3,ATQGRATYEQY
TRBJ1-4,-,TRBV6-5,ASSYSTGVLNEKLF
TRBJ2-5,-,TRBV5-1,ASSSTTGTVGETQY
TRBJ1-1,-,TRBV2,ASSEAGGRPGAF
TRBJ2-3,-,TRBV10-3,AISEGTRDTQY
TRBJ2-5,many,TRBV7-9,ASSWGGETQY
TRBJ1-4,-,TRBV6-1,ATRGPNEELF
TRBJ1-4,many,TRBV5-1,ASSLEGQGNEKLF
TRBJ1-1,many,TRBV2,ASSRDRVSF
TRBJ1-5,few,TRBV20-1,SARAPNQPQH
TRBJ2-7,few,TRBV27,ASSLKGYSYEQY
TRBJ1-2,many,TRBV12-3/TRBV12-4,ASSFGAGRVFGYT
TRBJ2-7,many,TRBV28,ASRNENYEQY
TRBJ2-5,many,TRBV11-2,ASSQRLRQETQY
TRBJ2-4,many,TRBV20-1,SAWTSGRNIQY
TRBJ2-7,many,TRBV13,ASSLSSGSVAEQY
TRBJ2-5,many,TRBV20-1,SARSAGVTGEHVQETQY
TRBJ2-5,-,TRBV7-9,ASSLNSGAETQY
TRBJ1-6,-,TRBV6-1,ASLLTWSNSPLH
TRBJ2-6,-,TRBV5-1,ASSRMDRGLPYSGANVLT
TRBJ2-7,-,TRBV5-6,ASSLPGTAYEQY
TRBJ2-1,few,TRBV2,ASSEGGQGISEQF
TRBJ2-5,many,TRBV5-6,ASSLGQGAQETQY
TRBJ1-3,few,TRBV5-1,ASSEDSSGNTIY
TRBJ2-5,many,TRBV12-3/TRBV12-4,ASSFLHPTETQY
TRBJ2-7,-,TRBV29-1,SVEGPSSYEQY
TRBJ1-1,many,TRBV6-1,ASSEDGGETEAF
TRBJ2-5,-,TRBV24-1,ATSEPSGTGGDETQY
TRBJ2-7,many,TRBV24-1,ATSGTDNPYEQY
TRBJ2-5,few,TRBV13,ASSLFKETQY
TRBJ2-2,few,TRBV28,ASSPLGGDTGELF
TRBJ1-2,-,TRBV29-1,SDEYGYT